Below are 26 T cell receptor beta chains sequenced from a single sample in a study of beta chain features in type 1 diabetes. Reverse transcription of all isolated RNA meant that expressed TCRB transcripts were sequenced. Assay used: immunoSEQ multiplex PCR; TCRdb lists only in-frame clones, some missing. The data hold about 470,000 clones, with 30% observed a single time. The sequenced material came from naive CD4+ T cells from blood. Receptors were obtained from a man aged 18 to 29 in good health.

This clone was seen just once. The chain employs TRBV2 and TRBJ2-2, with 7 bases lining up with TRBD2. Germline lookup yields CDR1 SNHLY and CDR2 FYNNEI. V lost 4 bases and J lost 8; bases outside the gene matches: 4. This CDR3 region has 13 residues. The CDR3 DNA follows: TGTGCCAGCAGTGGGACTAGAGCGGGGGAGCTGTTTTTT. Translation gives CASSGTRAGELFF.

This chain joins TRBV6-5 and TRBJ2-1, with TRBD2 identical over 7 bases. CDR1 is MNHEY and CDR2 is SVGAGI in the germline V gene. J was trimmed by 7 bases and V by 7 bases; bases with no gene match: 7. This CDR3 is built from 13 residues. CDR3 bases: TGTGCCAGCACGCGGGAGCGGAATAATGAGCAGTTCTTC. Its protein product is CASTRERNNEQFF.

The J gene is TRBJ2-4, the V gene TRBV25-1; weak D call: TRBD1 (5 bases). The CDR3 is 17 residues long. Trimming removed 2 bases at V and 0 bases at J, with 14 bases between. From germline, CDR1 is MGHDK and CDR2 SYGVNS. The CDR3 reads CASSEGTTAVAKNIQYF. The CDR3 bases are TGTGCCAGCAGTGAAGGAACGACAGCCGTAGCCAAAAACATTCAGTACTTC.

In its sample, this clone was seen a few times. The rearrangement joins TRBV6-5 to TRBJ2-5, with a weak D call TRBD2 (5 bases). V gave up 8 bases and J gave up 5 bases, with 12 bases separating them. The CDR3 spans 12 residues. Germline V CDR1 and CDR2: MNHEY, SVGAGI. CDR3 loop: CASRLPGETQYF. CDR3 DNA: TGTGCCAGCCGGCTCCCGGGGGAGACCCAGTACTTC.

This clone was counted a few times. The same CDR3 is also encoded by other DNA sequences in this sample. The chain links TRBV27 to TRBJ2-6; D is uncertain. CDR3 length: 13 amino acids. Trimming pared 6 bases from V and 1 base from J, leaving 4 bases between. Germline assignment: CDR1 MNHEY and CDR2 SMNVEV (reference sequence). The CDR3 DNA reads TGTGCCAGCAGAAGTTCTGGGGCCAACGTCCTGACTTTC. It encodes CASRSSGANVLTF.

As concerns this clone: A junction end diverges from the germline sequence, so it may reflect a read error. The chain couples TRBV30 to TRBJ2-1; 7 nucleotides line up with TRBD2. CDR3 length: 11 residues. Germline V gene data show CDR1 as GTSNPN and CDR2 as SVGIG (reference sequence). The DNA for the CDR3 is TGTGCCTGGAGCGTTGGGGGAGCGGGGATCTTC. It codes for CAWSVGGAGIF.

This chain uses TRBV7-9 with TRBJ1-1; D unresolved. Trimming shortened V by 5 bases and J by 7 bases, and 8 bases separated the two germline ends. The CDR3 length is 11 residues. The germline V gene encodes CDR1 SEHNR and CDR2 FQNEAQ (reference sequence). The CDR3 sequence is CASSRRSEAFF. CDR3 bases: TGTGCCAGCAGCCGACGGAGTGAAGCTTTCTTT.

This clone was seen more than once but under ten times. The chain carries TRBV5-4 and TRBJ2-3, with TRBD2 identical over 7 bases. With V trimmed by 3 bases and J by 0 bases, 4 bases remained unmatched. Germline V gene sequence: CDR1 SGHNT, CDR2 YYREEE (reference sequence). This CDR3 is built from 15 residues. CDR3 DNA: TGTGCCAGCAGCTGGGACTATTCTAGCACAGATACGCAGTATTTT. This translates into CASSWDYSSTDTQYF.

As concerns this clone: Other DNA sequences from this sample encode an identical CDR3 as well. This sequence joins TRBV30 and TRBJ2-3, with D possibly TRBD1 on 5 matching bases. Germline V gene sequence: CDR1 GTSNPN, CDR2 SVGIG (reference sequence). The CDR3 loop spans 14 amino acids. Trimming shortened V by 1 base and J by 2 bases, and 10 bases separated the two germline ends. CDR3 DNA: TGTGCCTGGAGTGGGACAACCTCCACAGATACGCAGTATTTT. Residues: CAWSGTTSTDTQYF.

Concerning this clone itself: The sample carries other DNA sequences with the same CDR3. V usage is TRBV7-3 and J usage is TRBJ2-3; the D is unclear. Trimming shortened V by 0 bases and J by 2 bases, and 6 bases separated the two germline ends. Germline CDR1 SGHTA, CDR2 FQGTGA. This CDR3 is 14 amino acids long. CDR3 sequence: CASSLTGSTDTQYF. CDR3 coding DNA: TGTGCCAGCAGCTTAACAGGGTCCACAGATACGCAGTATTTT.

This clone was counted a few times. CDR3 protein: CSAEGTEAFF. CDR3 DNA sequence: TGCAGTGCGGAGGGGACTGAAGCTTTCTTT. This chain connects TRBV20-1 to TRBJ1-1; the D gene is possibly TRBD1 (5 bases). Germline values: CDR1 DFQATT, CDR2 SNEGSKA (reference sequence). Trimming removed 6 bases from V and 5 bases from J, with 7 bases in between. This CDR3 comprises 10 residues.

Points on this clone: In the same sample, other DNA sequences code for this CDR3. The chain uses TRBV30 and TRBJ2-7; no reliable D call. The length of the CDR3 is 12 residues. CDR1 GTSNPN and CDR2 SVGIG come from the germline V gene (reference sequence). Trimming took off 2 bases at V and 2 bases at J, with 7 bases between the two ends. This CDR3 is CAWSQGAYEQYF. The CDR3 DNA reads as TGTGCCTGGAGTCAAGGCGCCTACGAGCAGTACTTC.

The sample holds a few counts of this clone. This chain uses TRBV4-1 with TRBJ2-7; D might be TRBD1 (6 bases). Germline-derived CDR1 and CDR2 are MGHRA and YSYEKL. CDR3 length: 17 residues. Between the trimmed V and J ends, which lost 1 base and 4 bases, there was a span of 20 bases. The CDR3, as DNA: TGCGCCAGCAGCCAAGTGGTCGGGGCAGGGGAATCGTACGAGCAGTACTTC. Its protein product is CASSQVVGAGESYEQYF.

This chain connects TRBV5-4 to TRBJ2-7; the match to TRBD2 covers 11 bases. This CDR3 has 15 amino acids. The V gene end was trimmed by 4 bases and the J gene end by 2 bases; junction bases not matched to a gene: 5. CDR1 is SGHNT, CDR2 YYREEE, per germline (reference sequence). CDR3 amino acids: CASSELAGAAYEQYF. CDR3 nucleotide sequence: TGTGCCAGCAGCGAACTAGCGGGAGCTGCCTACGAGCAGTACTTC.

The chain uses TRBV4-2 and TRBJ2-5; D remains ambiguous. The CDR3 extends over 13 amino acids. V dropped 0 bases and J dropped 3 bases, with 5 bases sitting between them. Per the germline V gene, CDR1 is LGHNA and CDR2 is YNFKEQ. CDR3 nucleotides: TGTGCCAGCAGCCAAGACAGGAAAGAGACCCAGTACTTC. This gives the protein CASSQDRKETQYF.

This clone has just a few counts. The DNA of the CDR3 is TGCGCCAGCAGGACAGGAGCGGTGAGCTCCTACAATGAGCAGTTCTTC. Its protein product is CASRTGAVSSYNEQFF. The chain links TRBV5-1 to TRBJ2-1; tentatively, D is TRBD1 (6 bases). The CDR3 sequence is 16 residues long. The germline CDR1 and CDR2 sequences are SGHRS and YFSETQ. The V gene lost 5 bases and the J gene lost 0 bases, with 15 bases spanning the gap.

V and J are TRBV30 and TRBJ1-4, with D perhaps matching TRBD1 (5 bases). The CDR3 is 14 residues long. CDR1 is GTSNPN, CDR2 SVGIG, per germline (reference sequence). Between the trimmed V and J ends, which lost 0 bases and 11 bases, there was a span of 16 bases. The CDR3 DNA reads as TGTGCCTGGAGTGTGACGCGCTACGGGGGGAAACTGTTTTTT. It yields the protein CAWSVTRYGGKLFF.

This clone was counted only a few times. The CDR3 is CATSNDRANIQYF. The CDR3 DNA sequence: TGTGCCACCAGCAACGACAGGGCAAACATTCAGTACTTC. The V call is TRBV15, the J call TRBJ2-4, with TRBD1 matching 7 bases. CDR3 length equals 13 residues. Germline V gene lookup returns CDR1 LNHNV and CDR2 YYDKDF (reference sequence). The V gene end was trimmed by 4 bases and the J gene end by 6 bases; junction bases not matched to a gene: 3.

The chain links TRBV7-8 to TRBJ1-2, with a possible D match to TRBD1 (6 bases). Germline V gene sequence: CDR1 SGHVS, CDR2 FQNEAQ. CDR3 length: 14 residues. V lost 3 bases to trimming and J lost 4 bases, with 12 bases between them. The CDR3 region has the DNA TGTGCCAGCAGCTTCAAGACAGGTTCCTATGGCTACACCTTC. Protein: CASSFKTGSYGYTF. Based on the CDR3 plus reference TRBV7-8 and TRBJ1-2, the full variable domain is GAGVSQSPRYKVAKRGQDVALRCDPISGHVSLFWYQQALGQGPEFLTYFQNEAQLDKSGLPSDRFFAERPEGSVSTLKIQRTQQEDSAVYLCASSFKTGSYGYTFGSGTRLTVV.

This chain connects TRBV30 to TRBJ2-5; TRBD1 might be the D (5 bases). CDR1 and CDR2 from the germline V gene are GTSNPN and SVGIG (reference sequence). Trimming left V 3 bases short and J 2 bases short, with 13 bases between. The CDR3 has 14 residues. CDR3 nucleotides: TGTGCCTGGAGCAAACCCAACAGGCAAGAGACCCAGTACTTC. It translates to CAWSKPNRQETQYF.

This clone was observed a handful of times. This CDR3 is CASSGDRAYEQYF. Written as DNA, the CDR3 is TGTGCCAGCTCCGGGGACAGGGCGTACGAGCAGTACTTC. The chain is built from TRBV18 and TRBJ2-7, with 9 bases matching TRBD1. The CDR3 has 13 residues. After removal of 6 bases from V and 4 bases from J, the junction contained 4 bases not matched to a gene. Per the germline V gene, CDR1 is KGHSH and CDR2 is LQKENI. Full variable domain (missing parts from reference TRBV18 and TRBJ2-7): NAGVMQNPRHLVRRRGQEARLRCSPMKGHSHVYWYRQLPEEGLKFMVYLQKENIIDESGMPKERFSAEFPKEGPSILRIQQVVRGDSAAYFCASSGDRAYEQYFGPGTRLTVT.

The chain combines TRBV28 with TRBJ2-3; 7 nucleotides agree with TRBD2. Germline assignment: CDR1 MDHEN and CDR2 SYDVKM. The CDR3 has 12 residues. Trimming at V came to 4 bases and at J to 5 bases, leaving 0 bases not matched to a gene. The CDR3: CASSSSGDTQYF. CDR3 in DNA: TGTGCCAGCAGTTCTAGCGGAGATACGCAGTATTTT.

This clone was picked up one time. This sequence joins TRBV5-1 and TRBJ2-3; weak D call: TRBD1 (5 bases). This CDR3 region has 14 residues. Germline-derived CDR1 and CDR2 are SGHRS and YFSETQ. V was cut by 4 bases and J by 2 bases, with 11 bases left in between. The CDR3 DNA follows: TGCGCCAGCAGCGGACACAGTATCACAGATACGCAGTATTTT. It yields the protein CASSGHSITDTQYF. Filled out from reference TRBV5-1 and TRBJ2-3, the complete variable domain reads KAGVTQTPRYLIKTRGQQVTLSCSPISGHRSVSWYQQTPGQGLQFLFEYFSETQRNKGNFPGRFSGRQFSNSRSEMNVSTLELGDSALYLCASSGHSITDTQYFGPGTRLTVL.

This sequence joins TRBV9 and TRBJ2-2; a weak D match, TRBD2 (6 bases). Looked up from germline, CDR1 is SGDLS and CDR2 is YYNGEE. Trimming removed 0 bases at V and 4 bases at J, with 13 bases between. The CDR3 runs 16 residues. The CDR3 nucleotides are TGTGCCAGCAGCGTAGCGGCGGGACGGGGCACCGGGGAGCTGTTTTTT. It specifies CASSVAAGRGTGELFF.

In this sample, this clone turned up a few times. V gene TRBV30 combines with J gene TRBJ1-3; D gene unclear. The CDR3 contains 15 residues. V lost 2 bases to trimming and J lost 0 bases, with 11 bases between them. Germline assignment: CDR1 GTSNPN and CDR2 SVGIG (reference sequence). The CDR3 DNA reads as TGTGCCTGGAGTAGGACGGGTACCTCTGGAAACACCATATATTTT. Translation: CAWSRTGTSGNTIYF.

The rearrangement links TRBV7-9 to TRBJ2-7; 8 positions agree with TRBD2. Losses at the gene ends were 2 bases for V and 2 bases for J; bases not matched to a gene: 2. Germline V gene sequence: CDR1 SEHNR, CDR2 FQNEAQ (reference sequence). This CDR3 is 14 amino acids long. The CDR3 DNA reads TGTGCCAGCAGCTTAAGCGGGAGCCCCTACGAGCAGTACTTC. Protein sequence: CASSLSGSPYEQYF.